The sequence of this T cell receptor beta chain was determined in a study of T-cell memory formation after mild COVID-19 (dated by TCRdb to 2020 to 2022). About the study as a whole: TCR sequence clusters from the two donors were found to be largely donor specific. The cohort comprised two young, previously healthy adult volunteers, one female and one male. Longitudinal TCRalpha and TCRbeta repertoire sequencing tracked T-cell clones expanding and contracting after mild COVID-19 in a couple of donors.

About this clonotype: Its antigen is still unknown. Base-call qualities are not available, and no considerably larger clone is one nucleotide away.

Here is what the overall study found, with its caveats: Whether the second-wave clones peaking on day 37 were SARS-CoV-2 specific was not confirmed. Some responding clones were detected in pre-infection memory, suggesting pre-existing cross-reactive memory T cells joined the SARS-CoV-2 response. Contracting CD4+ clones appeared mostly in the CM and EM memory subsets, whereas CD8+ clones were enriched in EMRA. Only two mild cases were covered by the study, and larger cohorts that include severe cases with pre-infection samples were considered necessary. Clones that contracted from day 15 to 85 showed balanced CD4/CD8 phenotypes, whereas a second wave of clones that expanded from day 15 to 37 leaned towards CD4+.

Sequencing was carried out with an Illumina NovaSeq 6000. TCRalpha and TCRbeta cDNA libraries were built by 5'RACE with constant-segment primers, adding sample barcodes and unique molecular identifiers. RNA was extracted from every sample with Trizol reagent. Amplification of the libraries took two PCR steps, and the second step added a second sample barcode plus Illumina TruSeq adapters. Sequencing of the libraries was done on an Illumina NovaSeq, producing 2 x 150 bp paired-end reads. The authors' pipeline ran thus. Demultiplexing of reads and collapsing into UMI-guided consensus sequences were performed with migec v1.2.7. With mixcr v2.1.11, UMI consensuses were aligned to TRA and TRB V and J templates and assembled into clonotypes. A clonotype was counted as expanded or contracted only if both edgeR and NoisET called the change significant, with noise models trained on biological replicates. For edgeR calls, the thresholds were a false discovery rate-adjusted p below 0.01 and a log2 fold-change of 1. As an exploratory analysis of dynamics, max-normalized trajectories of the 1000 most abundant clonotypes were examined by PCA with hierarchical clustering. Each responding clone was given a CD4 or CD8 phenotype based on the CD4+ and CD8+ repertoires, which had been sequenced separately. Clones were called with MiXCR by TCRdb after fastp trimmed the public reads at Q25, and only in-frame beta chains were retained. Duplicate CDR3 protein sequences are folded into a single record with the most common DNA and genes. These V and J calls originate from TCRdb's pipeline instead of the authors' own analysis. The sample table records approximately 300,000 distinct CDR3 sequences; approximately 15% of these occur just once. Together, the top ten hold around 20% of the sample.

PBMCs were isolated by Ficoll-Paque density gradient centrifugation. The TCR was taken from a man aged 18 to 29 who had mild COVID-19 (a few samples of this study predate the infection). The sample titles of this study are shuffled in the database, so cell type and time point are left out; the donor was told from shared clones. Sequenced material: PBMCs or a T cell subset sorted from them (not recorded which).

The CDR3 protein: CASSVADTSALELFF. Read as DNA, the sequence is TGTGCCAGCAGCGTAGCGGACACCTCAGCGCTTGAGCTGTTTTTT. In this chain, TRBV9 is recombined with TRBJ2-2; the D gene is perhaps TRBD1, on 5 matching bases. Trimming costs V 0 bases and J 11 bases, and their ends lie 17 bases apart. The CDR3 runs 15 residues from the cysteine to the phenylalanine. Only the CDR3 portion is preserved as DNA: 45 bases, with reading frame beginning at the first base. The CDR1 and CDR2 encoded by the germline V gene are SGDLS and YYNGEE.